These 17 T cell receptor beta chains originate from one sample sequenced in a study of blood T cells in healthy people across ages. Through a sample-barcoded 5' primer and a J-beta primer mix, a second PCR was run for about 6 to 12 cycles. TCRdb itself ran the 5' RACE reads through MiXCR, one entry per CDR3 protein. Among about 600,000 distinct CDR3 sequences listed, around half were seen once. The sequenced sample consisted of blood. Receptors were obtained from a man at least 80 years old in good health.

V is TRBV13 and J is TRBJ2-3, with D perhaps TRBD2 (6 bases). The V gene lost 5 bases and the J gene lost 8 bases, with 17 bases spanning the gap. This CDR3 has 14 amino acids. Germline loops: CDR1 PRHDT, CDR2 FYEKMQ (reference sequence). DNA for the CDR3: TGTGCCAGCAGCCGCGGGGCCCCCTTGGGTACGCAGTATTTT. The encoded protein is CASSRGAPLGTQYF. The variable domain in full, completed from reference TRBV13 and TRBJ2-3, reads AAGVIQSPRHLIKEKRETATLKCYPIPRHDTVYWYQQGPGQDPQFLISFYEKMQSDKGSIPDRFSAQQFSDYHSELNMSSLELGDSALYFCASSRGAPLGTQYFGPGTRLTVL.

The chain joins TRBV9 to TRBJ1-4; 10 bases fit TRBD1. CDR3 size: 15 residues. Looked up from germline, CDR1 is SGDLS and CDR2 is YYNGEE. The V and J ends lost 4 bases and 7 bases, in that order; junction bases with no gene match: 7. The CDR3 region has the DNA TGTGCCAGCAGCCCTTCCGGGACAGGGGTTGAAAAACTGTTTTTT. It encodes CASSPSGTGVEKLFF.

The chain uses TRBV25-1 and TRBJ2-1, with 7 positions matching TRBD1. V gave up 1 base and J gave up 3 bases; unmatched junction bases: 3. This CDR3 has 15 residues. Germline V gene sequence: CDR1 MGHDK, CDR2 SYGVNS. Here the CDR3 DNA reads TGTGCCAGCAGTGAATCCACAGGGGACTACAATGAGCAGTTCTTC. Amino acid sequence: CASSESTGDYNEQFF.

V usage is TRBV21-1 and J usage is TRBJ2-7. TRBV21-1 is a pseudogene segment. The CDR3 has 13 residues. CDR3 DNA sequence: TGTGCCAGCAGCAAAGCGGAGATGGGGGAGCAGTACTTC. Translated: CASSKAEMGEQYF.

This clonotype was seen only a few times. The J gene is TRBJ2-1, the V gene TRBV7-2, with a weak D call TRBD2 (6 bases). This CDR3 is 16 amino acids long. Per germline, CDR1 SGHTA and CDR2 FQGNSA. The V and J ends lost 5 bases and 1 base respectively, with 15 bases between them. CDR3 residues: CASSPSRGVSYNEQFF. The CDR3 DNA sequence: TGTGCCAGCAGCCCCTCGCGGGGAGTGTCCTACAATGAGCAGTTCTTC.

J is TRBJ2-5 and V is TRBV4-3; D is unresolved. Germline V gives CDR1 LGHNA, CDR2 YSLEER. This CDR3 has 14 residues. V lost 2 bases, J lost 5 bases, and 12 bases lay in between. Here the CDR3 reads CASSQNPMRETQYF. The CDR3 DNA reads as TGCGCCAGCAGCCAAAACCCGATGCGGGAGACCCAGTACTTC.

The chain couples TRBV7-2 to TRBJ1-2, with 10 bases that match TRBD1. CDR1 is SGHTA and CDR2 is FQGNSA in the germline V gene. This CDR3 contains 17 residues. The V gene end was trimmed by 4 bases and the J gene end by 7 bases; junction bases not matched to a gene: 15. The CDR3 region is CASSSLDRDRGMGGYTF. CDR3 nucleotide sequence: TGTGCCAGCAGCTCGCTCGACCGGGACAGGGGTATGGGTGGCTACACCTTC.

The CDR3 reads CASSLNSLYEQYF. The CDR3 nucleotides read TGTGCCAGCAGCTTAAACTCGCTGTACGAGCAGTACTTC. The chain has TRBV7-2 and TRBJ2-5; D uncertain. The J call may be incorrect, as the DNA end agrees better with TRBJ2-7. CDR1 and CDR2 (germline): SGHTA, FQGNSA. This CDR3 is 13 amino acids long.

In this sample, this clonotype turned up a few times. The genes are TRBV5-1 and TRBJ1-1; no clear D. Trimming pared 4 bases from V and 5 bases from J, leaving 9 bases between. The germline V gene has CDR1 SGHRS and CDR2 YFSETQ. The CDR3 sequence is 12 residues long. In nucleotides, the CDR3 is TGCGCCAGCAGCCCCTTAGGGACTGAAGCTTTCTTT. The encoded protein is CASSPLGTEAFF.

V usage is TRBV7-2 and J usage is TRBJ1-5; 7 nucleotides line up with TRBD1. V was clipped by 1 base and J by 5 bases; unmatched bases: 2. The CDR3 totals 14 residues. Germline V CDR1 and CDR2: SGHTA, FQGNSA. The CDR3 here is CASSLGTGYQPQHF. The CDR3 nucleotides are TGTGCCAGCAGCTTAGGGACAGGATATCAGCCCCAGCATTTT.

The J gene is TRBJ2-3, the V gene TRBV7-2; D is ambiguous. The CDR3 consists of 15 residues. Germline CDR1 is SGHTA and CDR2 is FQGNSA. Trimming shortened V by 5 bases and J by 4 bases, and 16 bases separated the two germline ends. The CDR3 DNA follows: TGTGCCAGCAGCCCCCGGACGGCCCCAGCAGATACGCAGTATTTT. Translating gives CASSPRTAPADTQYF.

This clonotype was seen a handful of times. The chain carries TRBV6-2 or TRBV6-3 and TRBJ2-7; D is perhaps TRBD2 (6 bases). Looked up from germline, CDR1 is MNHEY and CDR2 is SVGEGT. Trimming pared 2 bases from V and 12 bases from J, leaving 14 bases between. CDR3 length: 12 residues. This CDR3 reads CASSYPTLAPYF. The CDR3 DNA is TGTGCCAGCAGTTACCCTACTCTAGCGCCGTACTTC.

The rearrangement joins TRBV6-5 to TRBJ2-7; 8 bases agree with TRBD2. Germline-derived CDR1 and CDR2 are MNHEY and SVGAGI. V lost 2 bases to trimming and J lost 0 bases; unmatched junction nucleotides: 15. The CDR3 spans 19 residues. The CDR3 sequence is CASSYGGSGANKGSYEQYF. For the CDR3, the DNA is TGTGCCAGCAGTTACGGTGGTAGCGGGGCCAATAAAGGCTCCTACGAGCAGTACTTC.

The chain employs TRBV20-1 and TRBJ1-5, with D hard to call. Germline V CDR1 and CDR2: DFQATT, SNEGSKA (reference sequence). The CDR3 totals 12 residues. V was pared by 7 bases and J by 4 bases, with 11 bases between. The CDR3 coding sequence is TGCAGTGGGCAGGCTGGGAATCAGCCCCAGCATTTT. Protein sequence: CSGQAGNQPQHF.

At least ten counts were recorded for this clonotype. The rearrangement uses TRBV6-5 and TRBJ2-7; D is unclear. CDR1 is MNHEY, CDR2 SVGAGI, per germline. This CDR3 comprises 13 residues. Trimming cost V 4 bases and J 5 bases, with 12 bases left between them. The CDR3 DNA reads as TGTGCCAGCAGTTTGACCCGGCTGAACGAGCAGTACTTC. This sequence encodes CASSLTRLNEQYF.

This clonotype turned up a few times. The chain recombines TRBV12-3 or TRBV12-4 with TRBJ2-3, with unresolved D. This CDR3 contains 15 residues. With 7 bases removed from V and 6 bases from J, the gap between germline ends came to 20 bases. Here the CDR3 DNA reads TGTGCCAGCACCCAAGAGGCAGCGAGAAGGGATACGCAGTATTTT. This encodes CASTQEAARRDTQYF.

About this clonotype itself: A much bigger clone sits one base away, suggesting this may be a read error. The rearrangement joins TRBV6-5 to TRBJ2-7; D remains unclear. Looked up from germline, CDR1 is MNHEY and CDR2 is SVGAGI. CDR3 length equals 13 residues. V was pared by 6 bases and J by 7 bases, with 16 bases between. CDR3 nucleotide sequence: TGTGCCAGCAGGGGGATGGTAAGGAATGAGCAGTACTTC. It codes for CASRGMVRNEQYF.